The 20 T cell receptor beta chains below all came from one sample that was sequenced in a study of shared clonotypes between healthy human individuals. Produced via immunoSEQ multiplex PCR; TCRdb's table is partial and in-frame only. The sample lists 2 million to 3 million clones, approximately 93% occurring once. The sequenced sample consisted of naive CD4+ T cells from PBMCs. Subset reported: CD45RA+ positively selected. The receptors shown here come from a man aged 18 to 30 in good health. Some clones in this sample may be carry-over from other donors' samples.

The rearrangement uses TRBV2 and TRBJ1-6, with D maybe TRBD1 (6 bases). The germline V and J ends were trimmed by 2 bases and 10 bases, with 9 bases remaining between them. Looked up from germline, CDR1 is SNHLY and CDR2 is FYNNEI. The CDR3 runs 13 residues. This chain's CDR3 is CASSESGASPLHF. The CDR3 DNA is TGTGCCAGCAGTGAATCGGGGGCCTCACCCCTCCACTTT.

V usage is TRBV28 and J usage is TRBJ2-1, with 9 positions matching TRBD1. With 5 bases clipped from V and 3 bases from J, the junction kept 8 bases outside the gene matches. Germline V CDR1 and CDR2: MDHEN, SYDVKM. The CDR3 runs 16 residues. The CDR3 reads CASSTYRGRHYNEQFF. The CDR3 bases are TGTGCCAGCAGTACATACAGGGGGCGGCACTACAATGAGCAGTTCTTC.

The chain carries TRBV7-3 and TRBJ2-1; D is unresolved. Trimming stripped 5 bases from V and 0 bases from J, with 11 bases between. The CDR3 length is 15 residues. Germline V lookup: CDR1 SGHTA, CDR2 FQGTGA. CDR3 amino acids: CASSIVSSSYNEQFF. Here the CDR3 DNA reads TGTGCCAGCAGCATAGTGTCGAGCTCCTACAATGAGCAGTTCTTC. Full variable domain (remainder filled in from reference TRBV7-3 and TRBJ2-1): GAGVSQTPSNKVTEKGKYVELRCDPISGHTALYWYRQSLGQGPEFLIYFQGTGAADDSGLPNDRFFAVRPEGSVSTLKIQRTERGDSAVYLCASSIVSSSYNEQFFGPGTRLTVL.

The chain employs TRBV7-9 and TRBJ2-1, with TRBD1 matching 7 bases. The trim removed 2 bases at V and 9 bases at J, leaving 4 bases unmatched. Germline CDR1 reads SEHNR; CDR2 reads FQNEAQ (reference sequence). This CDR3 has 13 amino acids. The chain's CDR3 is CASSLTGAREQFF. The DNA for the CDR3 is TGTGCCAGCAGCTTAACAGGGGCTCGTGAGCAGTTCTTC.

J is TRBJ2-7 and V is TRBV15; 9 positions agree with TRBD2. The V segment lost 7 bases and the J segment 3 bases; nucleotides outside the gene matches: 4. This CDR3 has 13 residues. Per the germline V gene, CDR1 is LNHNV and CDR2 is YYDKDF (reference sequence). The CDR3 DNA reads as TGTGCCACCATGGGTAGCGGGAGCTACGAGCAGTACTTC. This gives the protein CATMGSGSYEQYF. Full variable domain (remainder filled in from reference TRBV15 and TRBJ2-7): DAMVIQNPRYQVTQFGKPVTLSCSQTLNHNVMYWYQQKSSQAPKLLFHYYDKDFNNEADTPDNFQSRRPNTSFCFLDIRSPGLGDTAMYLCATMGSGSYEQYFGPGTRLTVT.

V and J are TRBV5-4 and TRBJ2-7; possible D gene TRBD2, 6 bases. The CDR3 has 13 residues. From germline, CDR1 is SGHNT and CDR2 YYREEE (reference sequence). V dropped 4 bases and J dropped 2 bases, with 10 bases sitting between them. The CDR3 sequence: CASSPGLTYEQYF. Written as DNA, the CDR3 is TGTGCCAGCAGCCCGGGACTGACCTACGAGCAGTACTTC.

The V call is TRBV5-4, the J call TRBJ2-7; the match to TRBD1 covers 7 bases. The CDR3 runs 13 residues. The junction had 4 bases not matched to a gene; V was cut back by 4 bases and J by 3 bases. The germline gives CDR1 SGHNT, CDR2 YYREEE (reference sequence). This CDR3 is CASSRDRNYEQYF. The CDR3 DNA reads TGTGCCAGCAGCCGGGACAGAAACTACGAGCAGTACTTC.

The chain is built from TRBV7-2 and TRBJ2-7, with a weak D call TRBD2 (5 bases). The CDR3 sequence is 12 residues long. V lost 4 bases, J lost 10 bases, and 14 bases lay in between. Germline CDR1 is SGHTA and CDR2 is FQGNSA. The CDR3 sequence: CASSSLEPLQYF. The CDR3 bases are TGTGCCAGCAGCTCACTAGAGCCTCTACAGTACTTC.

This chain links TRBV19 with TRBJ2-1, with 8 nucleotides matching TRBD2. J lost 3 bases, V lost 5 bases, and 6 bases had no gene match. In germline, CDR1 is LNHDA, CDR2 SQIVND (reference sequence). This CDR3 has 15 residues. CDR3 loop: CASSLAGTGYNEQFF. CDR3 in DNA: TGTGCCAGTAGTTTAGCGGGAACCGGCTACAATGAGCAGTTCTTC.

The chain couples TRBV27 to TRBJ2-3; D possibly corresponds to TRBD1 (5 bases). V shed 1 base and J shed 4 bases, with 12 bases lying between them. The CDR3 contains 15 residues. Germline assignment: CDR1 MNHEY and CDR2 SMNVEV (reference sequence). The CDR3 DNA is TGTGCCAGCAGTTTATGGACATACCGTCCAGATACGCAGTATTTT. As protein: CASSLWTYRPDTQYF.

The gene calls are TRBV5-6 and TRBJ2-1; TRBD1 aligns across 9 bases. V lost 0 bases to trimming and J lost 0 bases; unmatched junction nucleotides: 1. Germline V gene lookup returns CDR1 SGHDT and CDR2 YYEEEE. The CDR3 contains 16 residues. In nucleotides, the CDR3 is TGTGCCAGCAGCTTGGCGACAGGGGGCTCCTACAATGAGCAGTTCTTC. Its translation is CASSLATGGSYNEQFF.

The chain carries TRBV5-1 and TRBJ2-1; TRBD2 matches at 9 bases. This CDR3 region has 17 residues. Germline lookup yields CDR1 SGHRS and CDR2 YFSETQ. The J segment lost 9 bases and the V segment lost 1 base, leaving 14 bases of the junction unmatched. The CDR3 DNA reads TGCGCCAGCAGCTTGCGGGGACTAGCAAGGCCTTCCGGTGAGCAGTTCTTC. Amino acids: CASSLRGLARPSGEQFF.

Remarks on this clone: Other DNA sequences from this sample encode an identical CDR3 as well. This chain uses TRBV5-4 with TRBJ1-1; TRBD1 is a possible D gene (5 bases). The ends were cut back, 4 bases at V and 2 bases at J, with 15 bases in the middle. The CDR3 runs to 15 residues. Germline V gene sequence: CDR1 SGHNT, CDR2 YYREEE (reference sequence). The chain's CDR3 is CASSGSGTGNTEAFF. CDR3 DNA: TGTGCCAGCAGCGGTTCCGGGACGGGAAACACTGAAGCTTTCTTT.

This clone is a singleton in its sample. This chain joins TRBV5-4 and TRBJ2-2; 10 positions match TRBD2. V was pared by 2 bases and J by 2 bases, with 6 bases of the junction left unmatched. Germline lookup yields CDR1 SGHNT and CDR2 YYREEE (reference sequence). The CDR3 is 17 amino acids. CDR3 sequence reads: CASSLPSGSSNTGELFF. Written as DNA, the CDR3 is TGTGCCAGCAGCTTACCTAGCGGGAGCTCCAACACCGGGGAGCTGTTTTTT.

The chain is built from TRBV5-6 and TRBJ1-1, with D unclear. The CDR3 length is 16 residues. The V end was cut by 5 bases, the J end by 1 base, with 18 bases between. In germline, CDR1 is SGHDT, CDR2 YYEEEE. The CDR3 loop is CASRTLGHQSNTEAFF. CDR3 DNA sequence: TGTGCCAGCAGAACATTGGGTCACCAATCGAACACTGAAGCTTTCTTT.

For this clone: Within the sample, other DNA sequences also encode this same CDR3. The genes are TRBV18 and TRBJ1-3, with D unresolved. The CDR3 has 13 amino acids. Germline-derived CDR1 and CDR2 are KGHSH and LQKENI. With 2 bases removed from V and 4 bases from J, the gap between germline ends came to 6 bases. The CDR3 coding sequence is TGTGCCAGCTCACCAGGGCCGGGAAACACCATATATTTT. Translation gives CASSPGPGNTIYF.

The V and J genes are TRBV15 and TRBJ2-1; TRBD2 matches 13 bases. This CDR3 is 15 amino acids long. Germline loops: CDR1 LNHNV, CDR2 YYDKDF (reference sequence). Trimming cost V 1 base and J 10 bases; bases outside gene matches: 4. CDR3 amino acids: CATSRGTSGRGEQFF. CDR3 in DNA: TGTGCCACCAGCAGAGGGACTAGCGGGAGAGGCGAGCAGTTCTTC.

The V and J genes are TRBV28 and TRBJ2-2; 10 nucleotides align to TRBD2. CDR3 length: 14 residues. Germline CDR1 reads MDHEN; CDR2 reads SYDVKM. The V and J ends lost 8 bases and 1 base, in that order; junction bases with no gene match: 1. The CDR3 reads CASRLAGNTGELFF. DNA for the CDR3: TGTGCCAGCCGACTAGCGGGGAACACCGGGGAGCTGTTTTTT.

The chain links TRBV2 to TRBJ2-1; perhaps D is TRBD1 or TRBD2 (5 bases each). The CDR3 consists of 15 residues. Trimming removed 6 bases from V and 6 bases from J, with 18 bases in between. Looked up from germline, CDR1 is SNHLY and CDR2 is FYNNEI. CDR3 DNA: TGTGCCAGCAGCCTCCGGGACCTAACGCCCAATGAGCAGTTCTTC. This sequence encodes CASSLRDLTPNEQFF.

The chain uses TRBV28 and TRBJ1-5; D possibly corresponds to TRBD1 (5 bases). Germline V gene sequence: CDR1 MDHEN, CDR2 SYDVKM. Trimming stripped 6 bases from V and 3 bases from J, with 15 bases between. This CDR3 has 15 residues. Here the CDR3 DNA reads TGTGCCAGCAGATTCGTCGGGGGGGACAATCAGCCCCAGCATTTT. It specifies CASRFVGGDNQPQHF.